The 27 T cell receptor beta chains below all came from one sample that was sequenced in a study of cytomegalovirus exposure and HLA in healthy donors. The PCR employed 60 Vbeta primers together with 13 Jbeta primers. Clones were read by immunoSEQ multiplex PCR, and TCRdb kept only the in-frame ones, dropping some. This sample has tens of thousands of clones, with about 74% found just once. The sequenced sample was PBMCs. The receptors derive from a man younger than 45 in good health and CMV-seronegative.

This clone was seen a handful of times. V is TRBV5-5 and J is TRBJ1-1; TRBD1 agrees at 8 bases. The germline V gene has CDR1 SGHKS and CDR2 YYEKEE (reference sequence). Trimming cost V 3 bases and J 1 base; bases outside gene matches: 2. The CDR3 totals 14 residues. Here the CDR3 reads CASSWTGPNTEAFF. DNA of the CDR3: TGTGCCAGCAGCTGGACAGGGCCGAACACTGAAGCTTTCTTT.

The rearrangement uses TRBV4-1 and TRBJ2-7, with 10 bases matching TRBD1. Trimming cost V 4 bases and J 3 bases; bases outside gene matches: 9. In germline, CDR1 is MGHRA, CDR2 YSYEKL. The CDR3 consists of 16 residues. CDR3 nucleotides: TGCGCCAGCAGCCTAACCAGGGACAGGGGTTACTACGAGCAGTACTTC. Translating gives CASSLTRDRGYYEQYF.

On this clone itself: One end of the junction fails to match germline, which may point to a read error. The chain uses TRBV7-9 and TRBJ1-1; 8 bases align to TRBD1. The CDR3 contains 13 residues. CDR1 SEHNR and CDR2 FQNEAQ come from the germline V gene (reference sequence). CDR3 sequence reads: CSSGQGGSTEAFF. CDR3 DNA sequence: TGTTCCAGCGGACAGGGAGGGAGCACTGAAGCTTTCTTT.

The gene calls are TRBV5-6 and TRBJ2-4; no reliable D call. Trimming left V 0 bases short and J 3 bases short, with 7 bases between. This CDR3 has 14 residues. The germline gives CDR1 SGHDT, CDR2 YYEEEE. The CDR3 spells CASSLANVKNIQYF. As DNA, the CDR3 is TGTGCCAGCAGCTTGGCCAATGTCAAAAACATTCAGTACTTC. Supplemented by reference TRBV5-6 and TRBJ2-4, the full variable domain reads DAGVTQSPTHLIKTRGQQVTLRCSPKSGHDTVSWYQQALGQGPQFIFQYYEEEERQRGNFPDRFSGHQFPNYSSELNVNALLLGDSALYLCASSLANVKNIQYFGAGTRLSVL.

A few counts support this clone. The CDR3 DNA sequence: TGTGCCAGCAGCCCCTCCGGGACAGGGTTTCGCTACGAGCAGTACTTC. This codes for CASSPSGTGFRYEQYF. This sequence joins TRBV7-2 and TRBJ2-7, with 9 nucleotides matching TRBD1. Per the germline V gene, CDR1 is SGHTA and CDR2 is FQGNSA. The CDR3 length is 16 residues. The V segment lost 5 bases and the J segment 3 bases; nucleotides outside the gene matches: 11.

CDR3 loop: CASSPPGGLYGYTF. The CDR3 region has the DNA TGTGCCAGCTCACCACCGGGGGGGCTTTATGGCTACACCTTC. This chain connects TRBV18 to TRBJ1-2; TRBD1 might be the D (6 bases). CDR1 is KGHSH, CDR2 LQKENI, per germline. Trimming left V 0 bases short and J 5 bases short, with 10 bases between. CDR3 length: 14 residues.

The chain combines TRBV14 with TRBJ1-4; D is unresolved. CDR1 and CDR2 (germline): SGHDN, FVKESK. The CDR3 spans 15 residues. Trimming stripped 1 base from V and 0 bases from J, with 6 bases between. The CDR3 protein is CASSQAVATNEKLFF. The CDR3, as DNA: TGTGCCAGCAGCCAAGCAGTGGCAACTAATGAAAAACTGTTTTTT.

The rearrangement uses TRBV9 and TRBJ1-1; possibly TRBD1 for D (5 bases). Germline values: CDR1 SGDLS, CDR2 YYNGEE. V lost 2 bases and J lost 2, with 13 bases in between. The CDR3 is made up of 15 amino acids. The CDR3 nucleotides read TGTGCCAGCAGCGTTGGAGGGGCTCCCAACACTGAAGCTTTCTTT. Residues: CASSVGGAPNTEAFF.

This sequence joins TRBV30 and TRBJ2-1, with 11 bases that match TRBD2. This CDR3 region has 14 residues. With 4 bases clipped from V and 2 bases from J, the junction kept 1 base outside the gene matches. From germline, CDR1 is GTSNPN and CDR2 SVGIG (reference sequence). CDR3 residues: CAWTSGGPYNEQFF. The CDR3 DNA reads as TGTGCCTGGACTAGCGGGGGGCCCTACAATGAGCAGTTCTTC.

The chain is built from TRBV6-5 and TRBJ1-2; D not resolved. Germline CDR1 is MNHEY and CDR2 is SVGAGI. Trimming pared 5 bases from V and 10 bases from J, leaving 11 bases between. The CDR3 sequence is 11 residues long. This CDR3 is CASSNGVAYTF. In nucleotides, the CDR3 is TGTGCCAGCAGTAACGGGGTTGCCTACACCTTC.

This clone has just a few counts. This chain uses TRBV5-1 with TRBJ1-1; 7 nucleotides align to TRBD1. The CDR3 loop spans 15 amino acids. Germline V CDR1 and CDR2: SGHRS, YFSETQ. J lost 0 bases, V lost 3 bases, and 5 bases had no gene match. The chain's CDR3 is CASSSQGFVNTEAFF. CDR3 bases: TGCGCCAGCAGCTCACAGGGGTTCGTGAACACTGAAGCTTTCTTT.

The CDR3 region has the DNA TGTGCCAGCACCGGGACAGCCGCTGGCTACACCTTC. This gives the protein CASTGTAAGYTF. This chain links TRBV6-6 with TRBJ1-2, with 7 bases lining up with TRBD1. Trimming took 7 bases from V and 7 from J; bases not matched to a gene: 6. Germline assignment: CDR1 MNHNY and CDR2 SVGAGI (reference sequence). CDR3 size: 12 residues.

This clone was seen a handful of times. The chain is built from TRBV4-1 and TRBJ2-1; 13 positions match TRBD2. V lost 0 bases, J lost 4 bases, and 3 bases stayed unmatched. The CDR3 loop spans 17 amino acids. CDR1 MGHRA and CDR2 YSYEKL come from the germline V gene. The CDR3 loop is CASSQDGTSGAYNEQFF. CDR3 sequence (DNA): TGCGCCAGCAGCCAAGATGGGACTAGCGGGGCTTACAATGAGCAGTTCTTC.

The rearrangement links TRBV10-3 to TRBJ2-5; D gene uncertain. V was clipped by 0 bases and J by 0 bases, with 5 bases between them. This CDR3 region has 14 residues. Germline V lookup: CDR1 ENHRY, CDR2 SYGVKD. The CDR3 nucleotides are TGTGCCATCAGTGAGTCGGCTTACCAAGAGACCCAGTACTTC. Translating gives CAISESAYQETQYF.

The CDR3 protein is CASSRGYNEQFF. CDR3 bases: TGTGCCAGCAGCAGGGGGTACAATGAGCAGTTCTTC. The V gene is TRBV7-6, the J gene TRBJ2-1; a possible D gene is TRBD1 (6 bases). Germline lookup yields CDR1 SGHVS and CDR2 FNYEAQ. CDR3 length: 12 amino acids. Trimming removed 5 bases at V and 4 bases at J, with 6 bases between.

The chain is built from TRBV2 and TRBJ2-1, with 10 bases matching TRBD2. V trimming: 6 bases; J trimming: 5 bases; junction bases outside the gene matches: 10. Germline V gene sequence: CDR1 SNHLY, CDR2 FYNNEI. There are 16 residues in the CDR3. CDR3 in DNA: TGTGCCAGCAGGGGTCCGCTAGCGGGGGTACACAATGAGCAGTTCTTC. This gives the protein CASRGPLAGVHNEQFF.

The chain couples TRBV5-1 to TRBJ1-1; 8 bases are shared with TRBD1. The CDR3 has 15 residues. Germline V gene sequence: CDR1 SGHRS, CDR2 YFSETQ. V shed 2 bases and J 4 bases; nucleotides not matched to a gene: 7. For the CDR3, the DNA is TGCGCCAGCAGCTTTTTTCAGGGGGCGGGCACTGAAGCTTTCTTT. It yields the protein CASSFFQGAGTEAFF.

V usage is TRBV2 and J usage is TRBJ2-1, with D possibly being TRBD2 (5 bases). This CDR3 spans 12 amino acids. Trimming removed 2 bases at V and 9 bases at J, with 8 bases between. Germline V gene data show CDR1 as SNHLY and CDR2 as FYNNEI. The CDR3 DNA is TGTGCCAGCAGTGAACTAGCCGTTGAGCAGTTCTTC. It specifies CASSELAVEQFF.

The chain employs TRBV28 and TRBJ1-5, with 9 bases fitting TRBD1. J lost 5 bases, V lost 9 bases, and 8 bases had no gene match. Germline assignment: CDR1 MDHEN and CDR2 SYDVKM. The CDR3 loop spans 14 amino acids. The CDR3 is CASTTGTGHQPQHF. The CDR3 DNA reads as TGTGCCAGTACCACAGGGACAGGGCATCAGCCCCAGCATTTT.

The rearrangement links TRBV18 to TRBJ1-5, with 7 bases identical to TRBD1. Trimming cost V 5 bases and J 0 bases; bases outside gene matches: 4. There are 15 residues in the CDR3. Looked up from germline, CDR1 is KGHSH and CDR2 is LQKENI. The CDR3 is CASSKGTDSNQPQHF. Written as DNA, the CDR3 is TGTGCCAGCTCAAAAGGGACAGATAGCAATCAGCCCCAGCATTTT.

This clone was counted a single time. The chain joins TRBV12-5 to TRBJ2-1, with TRBD2 matching 9 bases. The germline V gene has CDR1 LGHNT and CDR2 FRNRAP. The trim removed 5 bases at V and 5 bases at J, leaving 10 bases unmatched. CDR3 length: 16 amino acids. CDR3 in DNA: TGTGCTAGTGGTCAAATTAGCGGGAGAGAACACAATGAGCAGTTCTTC. Translation: CASGQISGREHNEQFF.

The chain links TRBV5-8 to TRBJ2-2, with TRBD2 matching 8 bases. V lost 1 base to trimming and J lost 3 bases; unmatched junction nucleotides: 5. The germline gives CDR1 SGHTS, CDR2 YDEGEE. The CDR3 length is 16 residues. CDR3 coding DNA: TGTGCCAGCAGCTTGCGAACTAGCGGCGACACCGGGGAGCTGTTTTTT. Encoded protein: CASSLRTSGDTGELFF.

This chain connects TRBV5-8 to TRBJ1-2; a weak D match, TRBD1 (5 bases). CDR1 is SGHTS, CDR2 YDEGEE, per germline. The length of the CDR3 is 12 residues. V was clipped by 0 bases and J by 5 bases, with 5 bases between them. CDR3: CASSLAGYGYTF. The CDR3 DNA reads TGTGCCAGCAGCTTGGCAGGGTATGGCTACACCTTC.

The V call is TRBV19, the J call TRBJ2-5; 9 bases are shared with TRBD1. This CDR3 spans 15 amino acids. CDR1 is LNHDA, CDR2 SQIVND, per germline (reference sequence). V was clipped by 6 bases and J by 1 base; unmatched bases: 6. CDR3: CASRGTGSRQETQYF. CDR3 sequence (DNA): TGTGCCAGTAGGGGGACAGGGTCGCGCCAAGAGACCCAGTACTTC.

On this clone: The junction departs from germline at one end; a sequencing error may be responsible. The chain employs TRBV5-4 and TRBJ2-7; 7 positions agree with TRBD1. Germline V gives CDR1 SGHNT, CDR2 YYREEE (reference sequence). The CDR3 has 12 residues. CDR3 sequence: CASSYDRVEQCF. CDR3 nucleotide sequence: TGTGCCAGCAGCTACGACAGGGTCGAGCAGTGCTTC.

As concerns this clone: Other nucleotide sequences from this sample produce the same CDR3. The chain employs TRBV6-5 and TRBJ2-7, with TRBD2 matching 7 bases. After removal of 5 bases from V and 2 bases from J, the junction contained 6 bases not matched to a gene. The CDR3 is 14 residues long. Germline V gene lookup returns CDR1 MNHEY and CDR2 SVGAGI. For the CDR3, the DNA is TGTGCCAGCAGTCTACCAGGACTAGCCTACGAGCAGTACTTC. This sequence encodes CASSLPGLAYEQYF.

The V and J genes are TRBV18 and TRBJ2-1; TRBD2 aligns across 13 bases. This CDR3 contains 17 residues. CDR1 and CDR2 from the germline V gene are KGHSH and LQKENI. The J segment lost 3 bases and the V segment lost 3 bases, leaving 5 bases of the junction unmatched. The CDR3 here is CASSPWTSGSNYNEQFF. DNA of the CDR3: TGTGCCAGCTCACCCTGGACTAGCGGGAGCAACTACAATGAGCAGTTCTTC.